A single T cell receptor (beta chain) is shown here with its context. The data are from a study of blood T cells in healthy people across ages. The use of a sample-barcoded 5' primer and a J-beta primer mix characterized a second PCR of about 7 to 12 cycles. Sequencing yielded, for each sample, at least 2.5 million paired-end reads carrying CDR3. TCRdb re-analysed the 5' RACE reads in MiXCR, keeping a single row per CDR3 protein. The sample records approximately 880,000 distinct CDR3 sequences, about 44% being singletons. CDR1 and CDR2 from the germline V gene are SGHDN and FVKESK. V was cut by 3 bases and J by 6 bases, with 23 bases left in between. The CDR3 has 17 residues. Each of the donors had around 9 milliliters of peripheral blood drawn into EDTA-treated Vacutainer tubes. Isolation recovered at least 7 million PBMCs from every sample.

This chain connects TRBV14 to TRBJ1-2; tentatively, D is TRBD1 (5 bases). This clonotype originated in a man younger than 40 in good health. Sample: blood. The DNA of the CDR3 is TGTGCCAGCAGCCAGAACCGGGACGGAGGAACGCAGCATGGCTACACCTTC. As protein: CASSQNRDGGTQHGYTF.